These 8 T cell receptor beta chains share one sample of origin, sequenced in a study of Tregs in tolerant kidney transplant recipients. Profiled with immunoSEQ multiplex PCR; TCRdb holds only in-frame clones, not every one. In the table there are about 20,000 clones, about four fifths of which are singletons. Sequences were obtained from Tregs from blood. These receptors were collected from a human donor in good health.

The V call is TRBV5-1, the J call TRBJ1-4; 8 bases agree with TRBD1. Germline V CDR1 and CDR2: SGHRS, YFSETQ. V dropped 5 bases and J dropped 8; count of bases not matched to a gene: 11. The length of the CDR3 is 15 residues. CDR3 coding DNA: TGCGCCAGCAGGCCAGCAGGGGGCGGTAAGGAAAAACTGTTTTTT. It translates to CASRPAGGGKEKLFF.

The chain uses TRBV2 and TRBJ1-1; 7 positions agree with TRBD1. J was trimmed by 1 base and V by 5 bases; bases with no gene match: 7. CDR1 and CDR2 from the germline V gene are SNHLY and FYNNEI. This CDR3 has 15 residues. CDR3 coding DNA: TGTGCCAGCAGTTCACAGGGGTTGGGGAACACTGAAGCTTTCTTT. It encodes CASSSQGLGNTEAFF.

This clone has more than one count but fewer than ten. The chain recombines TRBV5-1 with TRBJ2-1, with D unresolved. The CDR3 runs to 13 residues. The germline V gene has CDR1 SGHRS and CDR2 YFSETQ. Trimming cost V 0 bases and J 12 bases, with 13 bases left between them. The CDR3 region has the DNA TGCGCCAGCAGCTTGGACACTCGGCCTGGGCAGTTCTTC. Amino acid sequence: CASSLDTRPGQFF.

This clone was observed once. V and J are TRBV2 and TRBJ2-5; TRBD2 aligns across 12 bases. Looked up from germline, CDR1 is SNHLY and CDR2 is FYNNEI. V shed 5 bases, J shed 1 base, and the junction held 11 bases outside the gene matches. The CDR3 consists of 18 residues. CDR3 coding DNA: TGTGCCAGCAGTCAGAACCTAGCGGGGGGGCCATTCCAAGAGACCCAGTACTTC. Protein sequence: CASSQNLAGGPFQETQYF.

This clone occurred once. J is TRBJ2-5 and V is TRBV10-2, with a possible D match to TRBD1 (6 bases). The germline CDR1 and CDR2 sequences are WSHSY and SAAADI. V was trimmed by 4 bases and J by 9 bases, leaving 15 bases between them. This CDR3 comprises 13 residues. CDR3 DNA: TGCGCCAGCAGTGGGACAGCCTCTGGGGCCCAGTACTTC. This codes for CASSGTASGAQYF.

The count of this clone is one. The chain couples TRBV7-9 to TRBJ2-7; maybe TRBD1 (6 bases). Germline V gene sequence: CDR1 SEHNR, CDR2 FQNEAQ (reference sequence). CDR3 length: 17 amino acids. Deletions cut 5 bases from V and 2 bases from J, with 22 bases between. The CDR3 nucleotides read TGTGCCAGCAGCGTCGGGACATCCCGTTTGTTCCCCTACGAGCAGTACTTC. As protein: CASSVGTSRLFPYEQYF.

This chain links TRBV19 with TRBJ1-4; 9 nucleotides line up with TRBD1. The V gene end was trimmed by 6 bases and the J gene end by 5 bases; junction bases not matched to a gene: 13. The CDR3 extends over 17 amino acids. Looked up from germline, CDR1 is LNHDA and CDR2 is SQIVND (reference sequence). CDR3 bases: TGTGCCAGTAGGCCCTTAGGGACAGGGTCCCTGAATGAAAAACTGTTTTTT. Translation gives CASRPLGTGSLNEKLFF.

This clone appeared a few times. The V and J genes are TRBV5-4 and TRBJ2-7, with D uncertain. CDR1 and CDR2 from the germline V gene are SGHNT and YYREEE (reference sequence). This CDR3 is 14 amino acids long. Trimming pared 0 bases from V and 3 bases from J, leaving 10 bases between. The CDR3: CASSLAGQLYEQYF. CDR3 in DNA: TGTGCCAGCAGCTTGGCCGGGCAGCTCTACGAGCAGTACTTC.